This T cell receptor beta chain was documented in a study of OX40 agonist ivuxolimab in advanced cancers. As for the study in general: Aged roughly 23 to 90 with a mean of 60 years, they were around 79% male.

Here immunoSEQ multiplex PCR was the method, and the copy in TCRdb shows in-frame clones only, minus some. The sample includes around 46,000 clones, around 86% seen only once; the top ten take about 12%. Trimming stripped 1 base from V and 2 bases from J, with 9 bases between. Germline loops: CDR1 LGHNA, CDR2 YSLEER. This CDR3 has 14 amino acids. The sequence derives from an adult with an advanced solid tumor such as melanoma, head and neck, liver or kidney cancer. The sample in question was CD4+ or CD8+ T cells sorted from blood, obtained in a trial of the OX40 agonist ivuxolimab. The V and J genes are TRBV4-3 and TRBJ2-7; D perhaps matches TRBD1 (6 bases). CDR3 nucleotides: TGCGCCAGCAGCCAAGGGAAGGGGGCCTACGAGCAGTACTTC. This encodes CASSQGKGAYEQYF.